Below, 21 T cell receptor beta chains from the same sample are listed, as sequenced in a study of blood T cells in healthy people across ages. Alongside a J-beta primer mix, a sample-barcoded 5' primer served in a second PCR lasting about 7 to 11 cycles. TCRdb reanalysed the 5' RACE reads using MiXCR and keeps one entry per CDR3 protein. The repertoire includes 850,000 to 1,000,000 distinct CDR3 sequences, under 50% of them detected once, and around an eighth sits in the top ten. The sample was blood. The receptor set was obtained from a man younger than 40 in good health.

CDR3 loop: CASSERDVYEQYF. The CDR3 nucleotides read TGTGCCAGCAGTGAACGGGACGTGTACGAGCAGTACTTC. The rearrangement joins TRBV6-1 to TRBJ2-5; either TRBD1 or TRBD2 may supply D (5 bases each). Gene TRBJ2-7 matches the end of the DNA better, so the J call may be wrong. The CDR3 length is 13 residues. The germline CDR1 and CDR2 sequences are MNHNS and SASEGT.

The chain couples TRBV10-3 to TRBJ1-6; no definite D call. Germline CDR1 is ENHRY and CDR2 is SYGVKD. CDR3 length equals 15 residues. V gave up 6 bases and J gave up 5 bases, with 14 bases separating them. The CDR3 DNA reads as TGTGCCATCAGGCCAAGGGTATCGGATAATTCACCCCTCCACTTT. Its translation is CAIRPRVSDNSPLHF.

This chain uses TRBV3-1 with TRBJ1-2, with D perhaps matching TRBD1 (5 bases). Germline V gene data show CDR1 as LGHDT and CDR2 as YNNKEL (reference sequence). This CDR3 region has 12 residues. V dropped 6 bases and J dropped 5 bases, with 10 bases sitting between them. CDR3 protein: CASRGAAYGYTF. The CDR3 nucleotides read TGTGCCAGCAGAGGGGCCGCGTATGGCTACACCTTC.

This rearrangement joins TRBV7-3 to TRBJ1-2; a weak D match, TRBD1 (5 bases). Germline values: CDR1 SGHTA, CDR2 FQGTGA. The CDR3 loop spans 15 amino acids. Trimming cost V 6 bases and J 5 bases, with 19 bases left between them. The CDR3 DNA follows: TGTGCCAGCAGTCCCACCGGGGCACTCGATTATGGCTACACCTTC. Protein: CASSPTGALDYGYTF.

This clonotype was counted between two and nine times. The CDR3 coding sequence is TGTGCCAGCAGTTCGCGGACAGGGGGGTTGTTCTCACCCCTCCACTTT. As protein: CASSSRTGGLFSPLHF. The chain joins TRBV6-2 or TRBV6-3 to TRBJ1-6; 10 bases are shared with TRBD1. Germline V gives CDR1 MNHEY, CDR2 SVGEGT. The CDR3 is 16 residues long. V lost 4 bases, J lost 10 bases, and 10 bases stayed unmatched.

This chain uses TRBV9 with TRBJ1-5; weak D call: TRBD1 (5 bases). V lost 3 bases to trimming and J lost 3 bases, with 13 bases between them. The CDR3 length is 15 residues. Germline-derived CDR1 and CDR2 are SGDLS and YYNGEE. CDR3: CASSAWDGINQPQHF. DNA for the CDR3: TGTGCCAGCAGCGCTTGGGACGGGATCAATCAGCCCCAGCATTTT.

The genes are TRBV7-6 and TRBJ2-3; 10 bases align to TRBD2. After removal of 5 bases from V and 7 bases from J, the junction contained 12 bases not matched to a gene. This CDR3 contains 16 residues. CDR1 is SGHVS, CDR2 FNYEAQ, per germline. CDR3 in DNA: TGTGCCAGCAGCAAAGGCCTAGCGGGGGCCACGAATACGCAGTATTTT. This codes for CASSKGLAGATNTQYF.

The rearrangement links TRBV5-1 to TRBJ1-1; 8 nucleotides line up with TRBD1. Germline loops: CDR1 SGHRS, CDR2 YFSETQ. The CDR3 spans 15 residues. V trimming: 0 bases; J trimming: 5 bases; junction bases outside the gene matches: 6. The CDR3 coding sequence is TGCGCCAGCAGCTTGGAACGGACAGGGCGGACTGAAGCTTTCTTT. This gives the protein CASSLERTGRTEAFF.

V usage is TRBV21-1 and J usage is TRBJ1-1; the table's D call, TRBD1, was not checked against the DNA. TRBV21-1 is described as a pseudogene. The CDR3 extends over 16 amino acids. For the CDR3, the DNA is TGCGCCAGCAGCAAACGATCCCGGGACATGAACACTGAAGCTTTCTTT. This sequence encodes CASSKRSRDMNTEAFF.

This chain uses TRBV6-6 with TRBJ2-2; D may be TRBD1 (6 bases). Germline V gene sequence: CDR1 MNHNY, CDR2 SVGAGI (reference sequence). The CDR3 consists of 13 residues. V shed 6 bases and J shed 3 bases, with 8 bases lying between them. CDR3 nucleotides: TGTGCCAGCAGGGGGACACACACCGGGGAGCTGTTTTTT. The encoded protein is CASRGTHTGELFF.

The CDR3 DNA reads as TGTGCCTGGAGTTCGTTAGCGGGGTTTTTAGAGACCCAGTACTTC. It encodes CAWSSLAGFLETQYF. The chain recombines TRBV30 with TRBJ2-5; 8 bases align to TRBD2. J was trimmed by 4 bases and V by 2 bases; bases with no gene match: 9. The CDR3 runs to 15 residues. CDR1 GTSNPN and CDR2 SVGIG come from the germline V gene (reference sequence).

This clonotype was counted a few times. The gene calls are TRBV20-1 and TRBJ2-3; TRBD2 aligns across 7 bases. Germline V gene sequence: CDR1 DFQATT, CDR2 SNEGSKA (reference sequence). The CDR3 is made up of 13 amino acids. With V trimmed by 6 bases and J by 6 bases, 9 bases remained unmatched. The CDR3 protein is CSASQGGPDTQYF. DNA of the CDR3: TGCAGTGCATCTCAGGGAGGGCCGGATACGCAGTATTTT.

In this sample, this clonotype turned up a few times. The chain combines TRBV7-9 with TRBJ2-5, with D possibly being TRBD1 (5 bases). Trimming removed 6 bases at V and 3 bases at J, with 14 bases between. The CDR3 contains 14 residues. Per the germline V gene, CDR1 is SEHNR and CDR2 is FQNEAQ (reference sequence). The CDR3 DNA follows: TGTGCCAGCAGTATCATGACAGACAAAGAGACCCAGTACTTC. Its protein is CASSIMTDKETQYF.

The chain combines TRBV4-2 with TRBJ2-3; no reliable D call. CDR3 length: 14 amino acids. The V end was cut by 2 bases, the J end by 1 base, with 7 bases between. CDR1 is LGHNA and CDR2 is YNFKEQ in the germline V gene. The DNA of the CDR3 is TGTGCCAGCAGCCAAATGTGGGGCACAGATACGCAGTATTTT. Protein sequence: CASSQMWGTDTQYF.

The V call is TRBV6-5, the J call TRBJ2-7; 9 bases match TRBD1. The CDR3 covers 15 residues. The germline CDR1 and CDR2 sequences are MNHEY and SVGAGI. After removal of 4 bases from V and 1 base from J, the junction contained 5 bases not matched to a gene. CDR3 in DNA: TGTGCCAGCAGTTGCTCCGGGACAGGGTCCTACGAGCAGTACTTC. Amino acid sequence: CASSCSGTGSYEQYF.

This chain connects TRBV27 to TRBJ1-2, with TRBD1 matching 10 bases. CDR3 length: 14 amino acids. The V gene end was trimmed by 6 bases and the J gene end by 8 bases; junction bases not matched to a gene: 9. Germline-derived CDR1 and CDR2 are MNHEY and SMNVEV (reference sequence). The CDR3 sequence: CASSLTGGARGYTF. The CDR3 DNA follows: TGTGCCAGCAGCCTGACAGGGGGCGCGAGGGGCTACACCTTC.

This clonotype appeared a few times. This sequence joins TRBV5-1 and TRBJ1-2, with 8 bases lining up with TRBD1. The J segment lost 1 base and the V segment lost 4 bases, leaving 3 bases of the junction unmatched. CDR1 SGHRS and CDR2 YFSETQ come from the germline V gene. CDR3 length equals 14 residues. CDR3 loop: CASSEDRVNYGYTF. DNA for the CDR3: TGCGCCAGCAGCGAGGACAGGGTTAACTATGGCTACACCTTC.

This clonotype was observed a handful of times. The V call is TRBV20-1, the J call TRBJ2-2; the D is unclear. Germline values: CDR1 DFQATT, CDR2 SNEGSKA (reference sequence). The CDR3 totals 13 residues. The V end was cut by 4 bases, the J end by 4 bases, with 10 bases between. CDR3: CSAIPRSTGELFF. In DNA, the CDR3 is TGCAGTGCTATCCCCCGTTCCACCGGGGAGCTGTTTTTT.

This chain joins TRBV6-2 or TRBV6-3 and TRBJ1-5; the D gene is possibly TRBD1 (6 bases). The CDR3 is 12 amino acids. CDR1 and CDR2 (germline): MNHEY, SVGEGT. With 2 bases removed from V and 11 bases from J, the gap between germline ends came to 10 bases. The CDR3 is CASSYGTSAQHF. The CDR3 nucleotides read TGTGCCAGCAGTTACGGGACATCTGCCCAGCATTTT.

This clonotype was seen more than once but under ten times. The V and J genes are TRBV20-1 and TRBJ2-3; D is undetermined. Germline V gives CDR1 DFQATT, CDR2 SNEGSKA (reference sequence). V was cut by 5 bases and J by 4 bases, with 7 bases left in between. The CDR3 consists of 11 residues. As DNA, the CDR3 is TGCAGTGCTCAAGTCCCAGATACGCAGTATTTT. This encodes CSAQVPDTQYF.

The chain couples TRBV7-2 to TRBJ2-1; 8 nucleotides align to TRBD2. CDR3 length: 16 residues. Looked up from germline, CDR1 is SGHTA and CDR2 is FQGNSA. The junction had 10 bases not matched to a gene; V was cut back by 6 bases and J by 3 bases. DNA for the CDR3: TGTGCCAGCAGGTTTATGCGGGGGGAGCTCTACAATGAGCAGTTCTTC. Protein sequence: CASRFMRGELYNEQFF.